This entry lists 10 T cell receptor beta chains sequenced from one sample in a study of shared clonotypes between healthy human individuals. Assay used: immunoSEQ multiplex PCR; TCRdb lists only in-frame clones, some missing. The sample shows approximately 720,000 clones, 72% of them seen only once. Material: memory CD4+ T cells sorted from blood. Subset denoted: CD45RA-negative fraction. The receptors here all came from a woman younger than 45 in good health.

V gene TRBV7-8 combines with J gene TRBJ2-2; D is possibly TRBD1 (5 bases). V was shortened by 3 bases and J by 7 bases, with 18 bases between the two germline ends. Germline CDR1 is SGHVS and CDR2 is FQNEAQ. CDR3 size: 16 residues. CDR3 sequence: CASSFGRGFIGGELFF. CDR3 nucleotide sequence: TGTGCCAGCAGCTTTGGTAGGGGATTTATTGGCGGGGAGCTGTTTTTT.

This rearrangement joins TRBV28 to TRBJ2-5; 12 nucleotides match TRBD2. Losses at the gene ends were 3 bases for V and 5 bases for J; bases not matched to a gene: 10. The CDR3 is made up of 17 amino acids. Germline V gene lookup returns CDR1 MDHEN and CDR2 SYDVKM. The CDR3 DNA reads TGTGCCAGCAGTTTGCGGCCTAGCGGGAGGGCCAGGGAGACCCAGTACTTC. This gives the protein CASSLRPSGRARETQYF.

The chain links TRBV2 to TRBJ1-5; 8 nucleotides agree with TRBD1. CDR3 length: 16 amino acids. Germline CDR1 reads SNHLY; CDR2 reads FYNNEI. Trimming removed 1 base from V and 6 bases from J; junction bases left unmatched: 8. This CDR3 is CASSEGGRGQGQPQHF. The CDR3 coding sequence is TGTGCCAGCAGTGAAGGGGGCAGGGGGCAGGGTCAGCCCCAGCATTTT.

CDR3 region: CASSGNWKGGMVGRDWSTDTQYF. The CDR3 coding sequence is TGTGCCAGCAGTGGGAATTGGAAAGGGGGGATGGTTGGGAGGGACTGGAGCACAGATACGCAGTATTTT. The gene calls are TRBV27 and TRBJ2-3, with D perhaps matching TRBD2 (7 bases). The germline V gene encodes CDR1 MNHEY and CDR2 SMNVEV (reference sequence). The CDR3 contains 23 residues. V dropped 5 bases and J dropped 0 bases, with 36 bases sitting between them.

The rearrangement uses TRBV10-1 and TRBJ1-5, with a possible D match to TRBD1 (5 bases). The germline CDR1 and CDR2 sequences are WNHNN and SYGVQD (reference sequence). CDR3 length: 13 residues. V was clipped by 4 bases and J by 5 bases, with 9 bases between them. DNA for the CDR3: TGCGCCAGCAGTGCTCAGGGACATCAGCCCCAGCATTTT. As protein: CASSAQGHQPQHF.

The chain recombines TRBV5-5 with TRBJ1-1; D is perhaps TRBD1 (5 bases). CDR1 is SGHKS and CDR2 is YYEKEE in the germline V gene (reference sequence). CDR3 size: 13 residues. V dropped 2 bases and J dropped 5 bases, with 10 bases sitting between them. DNA for the CDR3: TGTGCCAGCAGCTTCGAAGCAGGGACTGAAGCTTTCTTT. Translating it yields CASSFEAGTEAFF.

The sample holds many counts of this clone. The CDR3 sequence: CASSLVGPRAEAFF. The CDR3 nucleotides read TGTGCCAGCAGCTTGGTGGGGCCCCGGGCTGAAGCTTTCTTT. V gene TRBV5-6 combines with J gene TRBJ1-1; perhaps TRBD1 as D (5 bases). Germline V CDR1 and CDR2: SGHDT, YYEEEE. The germline V and J ends were trimmed by 0 bases and 6 bases, with 12 bases remaining between them. The CDR3 is made up of 14 amino acids. Full variable domain (outside the CDR3, taken from reference TRBV5-6 and TRBJ1-1): DAGVTQSPTHLIKTRGQQVTLRCSPKSGHDTVSWYQQALGQGPQFIFQYYEEEERQRGNFPDRFSGHQFPNYSSELNVNALLLGDSALYLCASSLVGPRAEAFFGQGTRLTVV.

This chain connects TRBV5-4 to TRBJ1-4; D is uncertain. Germline V gene sequence: CDR1 SGHNT, CDR2 YYREEE (reference sequence). V gave up 0 bases and J gave up 5 bases, with 11 bases separating them. CDR3 size: 15 residues. CDR3 DNA: TGTGCCAGCAGCTTGGGATGGGGTAAAAATGAAAAACTGTTTTTT. Its translation: CASSLGWGKNEKLFF.

This clone turned up a few times. The chain combines TRBV20-1 with TRBJ1-2; D remains unclear. The germline CDR1 and CDR2 sequences are DFQATT and SNEGSKA (reference sequence). Trimming shortened V by 3 bases and J by 8 bases, and 7 bases separated the two germline ends. The CDR3 loop spans 10 amino acids. The CDR3 DNA sequence: TGCAGTGCTAGCGACACCGGCTACACCTTC. It codes for CSASDTGYTF.

Of note for this clone: A much larger clone lies one base from this, so it may be a read error. Different DNA sequences within this sample yield the same CDR3. V and J are TRBV5-1 and TRBJ2-3, with a tentative D call TRBD1 (5 bases). Germline assignment: CDR1 SGHRS and CDR2 YFSETQ. The V end lost 0 bases, the J end lost 0 bases, and 11 bases lay between the germline ends. This CDR3 has 16 residues. CDR3 amino acids: CASSLAQGPSTDTQYF. DNA for the CDR3: TGCGCCAGCAGCTTGGCCCAGGGCCCCAGCACAGATACGCAGTATTTT.